This TCR beta chain was sequenced in a study of shared clonotypes between healthy human individuals. CDR3 length: 13 amino acids. Germline values: CDR1 SGHAT, CDR2 FQNNGV. Profiled with immunoSEQ multiplex PCR; TCRdb holds only in-frame clones, not every one. Of about 980,000 clones listed, less than 85% are singletons. All the donors were Caucasian adults who lived in Nashville, Tennessee. Study observations and caveats: Relative to clonotypes present in all four donors, those not shared had lower generation probabilities.

This clone occurred a few times. The target antigen is unknown. Sequencing input: memory CD4+ T cells sorted from blood. Subset described: CD45RA-negative fraction. The chain employs TRBV11-2 and TRBJ2-5; D gene uncertain. The J call may not be correct, given that the DNA end is closer to TRBJ2-7. The source of this sequence is a man younger than 30 in good health. The CDR3 DNA follows: TGTGCCAGCAGCTTAGATCTACTTCACGAGCAGTACTTC. This codes for CASSLDLLHEQYF.